This T cell receptor beta chain was recorded in a study of T cell changes during pregnancy in multiple sclerosis. Sequenced by immunoSEQ multiplex PCR; TCRdb stores in-frame clones only, minus some. This table holds about 73,000 clones, almost 95% found once. CDR1 and CDR2 from the germline V gene are SQVTM and ANQGSEA. This CDR3 comprises 13 residues. The rearrangement links TRBV29-1 to TRBJ2-5; 11 positions agree with TRBD1. Near its end, the DNA agrees better with TRBJ2-7, so the J call may be wrong. This TCR was sampled from a female donor in good health, enrolled as a control in a pregnancy study. The sample here was peripheral blood, taken in the third trimester of pregnancy. CDR3 in amino acids: CSVRDRGSYEQYF. DNA of the CDR3: TGCAGCGTCCGGGACAGGGGGAGCTACGAGCAGTACTTC.